This T cell receptor (beta chain) is from a study of blood T cell repertoires in COVID-19. As for the study in general: Some COVID-19 samples were acute and others convalescent; all came from the United States, Italy and Spain.

CDR3 length: 15 residues. Germline-derived CDR1 and CDR2 are LGHDT and YNNKEL (reference sequence). With 6 bases removed from V and 1 base from J, the gap between germline ends came to 15 bases. This clone was counted once. Profiling relied on immunoSEQ multiplex PCR, and the TCRdb table lists in-frame clones only, not all of them. The sample has 98,000 or so clones; 84% are singletons. The genes are TRBV3-1 (or the pseudogene TRBV3-2) and TRBJ2-5; TRBD1 is a possible D gene (5 bases). Sequenced sample: peripheral blood. This receptor was obtained from a man in his 60s with acute or convalescent COVID-19. CDR3 residues: CASRLRGAFQETQYF. Written as DNA, the CDR3 is TGTGCCAGCAGGCTTAGGGGCGCTTTCCAAGAGACCCAGTACTTC.